These 9 T cell receptor beta chains were all obtained from the same sample, sequenced in a study of cytomegalovirus exposure and HLA in healthy donors (dated by TCRdb to 2016 to 2017). Library method: the immunoSEQ multiplex PCR assay. The multiplex PCR relied on a mix of 60 forward primers for TCR Vbeta segments and 13 reverse primers for TCR Jbeta segments. TCRdb stores this immuneACCESS table with in-frame sequences only. Part of the clones is absent; in the studies checked, under half of the shortfall reflects unresolved V genes, and no reason is known for the rest. This specimen's table enumerates 75,000 to 85,000 clones. Clones ranked in the top ten supply 3.8% of the sample. The sequenced sample was PBMCs. These receptors were taken from a man in his late teens or twenties in good health and CMV-seropositive.

The chain uses TRBV28 and TRBJ2-5, with a possible D match to TRBD2 (5 bases). In germline, CDR1 is MDHEN, CDR2 SYDVKM. The CDR3 runs to 13 residues. The V gene lost 3 bases and the J gene lost 9 bases, with 14 bases spanning the gap. The CDR3 coding sequence is TGTGCCAGCAGTTTCCCGGGTGCCGGGGCCCAGTACTTC. Residues: CASSFPGAGAQYF.

This chain uses TRBV6-1 with TRBJ2-7; D is possibly TRBD1 (6 bases). The CDR3 is made up of 13 amino acids. Trimming shortened V by 4 bases and J by 6 bases, and 13 bases separated the two germline ends. Germline assignment: CDR1 MNHNS and CDR2 SASEGT. The CDR3 reads CASSVPGTLEQYF. The DNA of the CDR3 is TGTGCCAGCAGTGTCCCCGGGACACTCGAGCAGTACTTC.

The V call is TRBV5-4, the J call TRBJ1-1; tentative D call: TRBD1 (5 bases). Trimming cost V 2 bases and J 2 bases, with 7 bases left between them. Germline V lookup: CDR1 SGHNT, CDR2 YYREEE (reference sequence). This CDR3 is built from 13 residues. The CDR3 loop is CASSFQGNTEAFF. The CDR3, as DNA: TGTGCCAGCAGCTTCCAGGGAAACACTGAAGCTTTCTTT.

This rearrangement joins TRBV7-9 to TRBJ2-7; D gene unclear. This CDR3 is 13 amino acids long. Germline values: CDR1 SEHNR, CDR2 FQNEAQ (reference sequence). Trimming shortened V by 1 base and J by 5 bases, and 9 bases separated the two germline ends. In nucleotides, the CDR3 is TGTGCCAGCAGCTTAGGGCAGTTCGACGAGCAGTACTTC. This sequence encodes CASSLGQFDEQYF.

The chain uses TRBV28 and TRBJ2-3; the match to TRBD2 covers 12 bases. This CDR3 spans 17 amino acids. Germline CDR1 is MDHEN and CDR2 is SYDVKM. Trimming cost V 2 bases and J 5 bases; bases outside gene matches: 8. The CDR3 sequence is CASSLPRLAGVGDTQYF. The CDR3 DNA reads TGTGCCAGCAGTTTACCCAGACTAGCGGGAGTGGGAGATACGCAGTATTTT.

This chain links TRBV7-2 with TRBJ2-3; D call uncertain. Germline V gene sequence: CDR1 SGHTA, CDR2 FQGNSA. The CDR3 is 14 amino acids. Between the trimmed V and J ends, which lost 2 bases and 6 bases, there was a span of 12 bases. The CDR3 DNA reads as TGTGCCAGCAGCTTATTCTCAGGTTTTGATACGCAGTATTTT. This encodes CASSLFSGFDTQYF.

The chain recombines TRBV18 with TRBJ2-7; 8 bases are a match to TRBD1. This CDR3 has 14 amino acids. Losses at the gene ends were 6 bases for V and 7 bases for J; bases not matched to a gene: 11. Germline assignment: CDR1 KGHSH and CDR2 LQKENI. The CDR3 DNA is TGTGCCAGCTCCCTAGGACAGGGTCGAGGGGAGCAGTACTTC. Translation: CASSLGQGRGEQYF.

CDR3 sequence reads: CASSQSGLRTDTQYF. For the CDR3, the DNA is TGTGCCAGCAGCCAATCAGGCCTCCGCACAGATACGCAGTATTTT. V is TRBV7-9 and J is TRBJ2-3; D is unresolved. Germline V gene data show CDR1 as SEHNR and CDR2 as FQNEAQ (reference sequence). This CDR3 is 15 amino acids long. Trimming removed 5 bases from V and 1 base from J, with 13 bases in between.

The chain carries TRBV4-1 and TRBJ2-2; a weak D match, TRBD2 (6 bases). This CDR3 has 15 amino acids. V lost 4 bases, J lost 4 bases, and 13 bases lay in between. Germline V CDR1 and CDR2: MGHRA, YSYEKL. The CDR3 region has the DNA TGCGCCAGCAGCCCCCCTGCGGGGACCACCGGGGAGCTGTTTTTT. Amino acids: CASSPPAGTTGELFF.